The 27 T cell receptor beta chains given below trace back to one sample, sequenced in a study of blood T cell repertoires in COVID-19. Generated by immunoSEQ multiplex PCR, the TCRdb table keeps only in-frame clones and is missing some. The table lists tens of thousands of clones, 91% of them singletons. Sequencing was carried out using peripheral blood. Source of these receptors: a woman in her forties or fifties in a cohort sampled during active COVID-19.

This chain connects TRBV5-1 to TRBJ1-1; tentatively, D is TRBD1 (5 bases). The CDR3 is made up of 13 amino acids. Trimming took off 5 bases at V and 1 base at J, with 9 bases between the two ends. Germline CDR1 and CDR2: SGHRS and YFSETQ. The CDR3 reads CASRIGANTEAFF. CDR3 coding DNA: TGCGCCAGCAGAATAGGGGCGAACACTGAAGCTTTCTTT.

The chain employs TRBV5-1 and TRBJ2-3; 11 nucleotides match TRBD2. The ends lost 4 bases at V and 1 base at J; junction bases unmatched: 11. CDR1 is SGHRS, CDR2 YFSETQ, per germline. CDR3 length: 18 amino acids. The CDR3 here is CASSPVLLAGVGTDTQYF. The CDR3 DNA reads as TGCGCCAGCAGCCCGGTTTTACTAGCGGGAGTGGGCACAGATACGCAGTATTTT.

The chain is built from TRBV5-1 and TRBJ2-3, with D perhaps TRBD1 (5 bases). The CDR3 length is 15 residues. Germline lookup yields CDR1 SGHRS and CDR2 YFSETQ. Between the trimmed V and J ends, which lost 3 bases and 1 base, there was a span of 12 bases. Here the CDR3 DNA reads TGCGCCAGCAGCTCGAATGGGGCTGGCACAGATACGCAGTATTTT. Protein product: CASSSNGAGTDTQYF.

The chain combines TRBV27 with TRBJ2-1; TRBD2 agrees at 13 bases. Per the germline V gene, CDR1 is MNHEY and CDR2 is SMNVEV (reference sequence). Germline trimming cut 5 bases from V and 6 bases from J; bases unmatched to any gene: 10. The CDR3 has 17 residues. The CDR3 coding sequence is TGTGCCAGCAGTCAGAAACAACTAGCGGGGGGGCCCAATGAGCAGTTCTTC. This translates into CASSQKQLAGGPNEQFF.

The chain couples TRBV3-1 (or the pseudogene TRBV3-2) to TRBJ1-3; TRBD1 aligns across 10 bases. The CDR3 length is 16 residues. Germline V gene lookup returns CDR1 LGHDT and CDR2 YNNKEL (reference sequence). V was clipped by 4 bases and J by 4 bases; unmatched bases: 7. As DNA, the CDR3 is TGTGCCAGCAGCCTCACCGACAGGGGGCTGGGAAACACCATATATTTT. Its protein is CASSLTDRGLGNTIYF.

The chain links TRBV5-1 to TRBJ2-1; TRBD2 aligns across 10 bases. In germline, CDR1 is SGHRS, CDR2 YFSETQ. The CDR3 consists of 15 residues. Germline trimming cut 2 bases from V and 2 bases from J; bases unmatched to any gene: 1. CDR3 bases: TGCGCCAGCAGCTTAGCGGGAGGGGCCTACAATGAGCAGTTCTTC. Protein sequence: CASSLAGGAYNEQFF.

V usage is TRBV3-1 (or the pseudogene TRBV3-2) and J usage is TRBJ1-6, with D possibly TRBD1 on 5 matching bases. This CDR3 has 15 residues. V shed 1 base and J shed 7 bases, with 11 bases lying between them. The V gene's germline CDR1 is LGHDT and CDR2 YNNKEL (reference sequence). Written as DNA, the CDR3 is TGTGCCAGCAGCCAAGGGGGGGTAGACAATTCACCCCTCCACTTT. It codes for CASSQGGVDNSPLHF.

This chain uses TRBV30 with TRBJ2-1; 7 bases are a match to TRBD1. The junction had 6 bases not matched to a gene; V was cut back by 4 bases and J by 0 bases. In germline, CDR1 is GTSNPN, CDR2 SVGIG (reference sequence). There are 15 residues in the CDR3. CDR3 sequence reads: CAWMKRDSSYNEQFF. The DNA for the CDR3 is TGTGCCTGGATGAAACGGGACAGCTCCTACAATGAGCAGTTCTTC. Supplemented by reference TRBV30 and TRBJ2-1, the full variable domain reads SQTIHQWPATLVQPVGSPLSLECTVEGTSNPNLYWYRQAAGRGLQLLFYSVGIGQISSEVPQNLSASRPQDRQFILSSKKLLLSDSGFYLCAWMKRDSSYNEQFFGPGTRLTVL.

This sequence joins TRBV7-6 and TRBJ2-3; TRBD1 matches at 7 bases. The trim removed 2 bases at V and 4 bases at J, leaving 6 bases unmatched. Germline V gene sequence: CDR1 SGHVS, CDR2 FNYEAQ. This CDR3 region has 15 residues. The CDR3 coding sequence is TGTGCCAGCAGCTTAAGACAGGGCCCATCAGATACGCAGTATTTT. Residues: CASSLRQGPSDTQYF.

The chain couples TRBV5-1 to TRBJ2-2; 16 bases are shared with TRBD2. Trimming took 3 bases from V and 7 from J; bases not matched to a gene: 3. Germline CDR1 reads SGHRS; CDR2 reads YFSETQ. The CDR3 loop spans 16 amino acids. The CDR3 bases are TGCGCCAGCAGCTCGGGACTAGCGGGAGGGCGCGGGGAGCTGTTTTTT. Protein sequence: CASSSGLAGGRGELFF. The whole variable domain, remainder taken from reference TRBV5-1 and TRBJ2-2, is KAGVTQTPRYLIKTRGQQVTLSCSPISGHRSVSWYQQTPGQGLQFLFEYFSETQRNKGNFPGRFSGRQFSNSRSEMNVSTLELGDSALYLCASSSGLAGGRGELFFGEGSRLTVL.

V gene TRBV28 combines with J gene TRBJ2-1, with a possible D match to TRBD1 (5 bases). The CDR3 totals 14 residues. The V end was cut by 5 bases, the J end by 8 bases, with 16 bases between. Germline lookup yields CDR1 MDHEN and CDR2 SYDVKM. CDR3 sequence (DNA): TGTGCCAGCAGTACCGGGCCCGTAGGGGATGAGCAGTTCTTC. This gives the protein CASSTGPVGDEQFF.

V usage is TRBV6-5 and J usage is TRBJ2-7; possible D gene TRBD1, 6 bases. Germline V gene sequence: CDR1 MNHEY, CDR2 SVGAGI. Trimming cost V 5 bases and J 0 bases, with 11 bases left between them. The CDR3 has 14 amino acids. CDR3 protein: CASSPPGHSYEQYF. For the CDR3, the DNA is TGTGCCAGCAGTCCTCCGGGACACTCCTACGAGCAGTACTTC.

The chain couples TRBV9 to TRBJ2-2; 10 bases are shared with TRBD2. Looked up from germline, CDR1 is SGDLS and CDR2 is YYNGEE. The CDR3 runs to 15 residues. After removal of 1 base from V and 7 bases from J, the junction contained 4 bases not matched to a gene. The CDR3, as DNA: TGTGCCAGCAGCGTAACTAGCGGGACAGTCGGGGAGCTGTTTTTT. Translated: CASSVTSGTVGELFF. Full variable domain (rest looked up from reference TRBV9 and TRBJ2-2): DSGVTQTPKHLITATGQRVTLRCSPRSGDLSVYWYQQSLDQGLQFLIQYYNGEERAKGNILERFSAQQFPDLHSELNLSSLELGDSALYFCASSVTSGTVGELFFGEGSRLTVL.

V and J are TRBV3-1 (or the pseudogene TRBV3-2) and TRBJ1-2; D remains unclear. CDR1 and CDR2 (germline): LGHDT, YNNKEL (reference sequence). The germline V and J ends were trimmed by 0 bases and 5 bases, with 10 bases remaining between them. This CDR3 has 14 amino acids. The CDR3 protein is CASSQEQEGYGYTF. In DNA, the CDR3 is TGTGCCAGCAGCCAAGAGCAGGAAGGTTATGGCTACACCTTC.

The V call is TRBV28, the J call TRBJ2-2; D possibly corresponds to TRBD1 (8 bases). Germline V gene sequence: CDR1 MDHEN, CDR2 SYDVKM. This CDR3 comprises 14 residues. The ends were cut back, 7 bases at V and 3 bases at J, with 12 bases in the middle. CDR3 region: CASTTGGDTGELFF. In DNA, the CDR3 is TGTGCCAGCACCACAGGGGGGGACACCGGGGAGCTGTTTTTT.

The CDR3: CASSLEGRPMDTQYF. CDR3 bases: TGTGCCAGCAGCTTAGAGGGCAGGCCGATGGATACGCAGTATTTT. This sequence joins TRBV11-3 and TRBJ2-3, with unresolved D. V shed 0 bases and J shed 6 bases, with 13 bases lying between them. This CDR3 is 15 amino acids long. Germline CDR1 and CDR2: SGHNT and YENEEA.

The V and J genes are TRBV12-5 and TRBJ2-3, with D tentatively TRBD2 (6 bases). This CDR3 is 14 amino acids long. In germline, CDR1 is LGHNT, CDR2 FRNRAP. Between the trimmed V and J ends, which lost 1 base and 1 base, there was a span of 6 bases. The chain's CDR3 is CASGLGGGTDTQYF. The CDR3 nucleotides read TGTGCTAGTGGTTTGGGGGGGGGCACAGATACGCAGTATTTT.

Points on this clone: This sample also contains other DNA sequences that code for the same CDR3. This chain joins TRBV18 and TRBJ1-2; 8 positions match TRBD1. Trimming cost V 3 bases and J 5 bases; bases outside gene matches: 2. The CDR3 runs to 13 residues. Germline CDR1 KGHSH, CDR2 LQKENI. CDR3 protein: CASSPDREYGYTF. In DNA, the CDR3 is TGTGCCAGCTCACCGGACAGGGAATATGGCTACACCTTC.

This sequence joins TRBV10-3 and TRBJ2-1, with D possibly being TRBD2 (6 bases). The CDR3 is 15 residues long. Between the trimmed V and J ends, which lost 3 bases and 2 bases, there was a span of 11 bases. Germline V gene data show CDR1 as ENHRY and CDR2 as SYGVKD. This CDR3 reads CAISDDGGPYNEQFF. The CDR3 DNA reads as TGTGCCATCAGTGATGACGGAGGGCCCTACAATGAGCAGTTCTTC.

The gene calls are TRBV7-3 and TRBJ1-6, with 9 bases aligning to TRBD1. CDR3 length: 18 amino acids. The ends lost 3 bases at V and 5 bases at J; junction bases unmatched: 11. Germline V lookup: CDR1 SGHTA, CDR2 FQGTGA. Here the CDR3 reads CASSLVLMDRGDNSPLHF. In nucleotides, the CDR3 is TGTGCCAGCAGCTTGGTTCTGATGGACAGGGGTGATAATTCACCCCTCCACTTT.

V usage is TRBV5-4 and J usage is TRBJ2-3; TRBD2 matches 13 bases. The CDR3 loop spans 17 amino acids. Germline V gene sequence: CDR1 SGHNT, CDR2 YYREEE (reference sequence). After removal of 2 bases from V and 7 bases from J, the junction contained 10 bases not matched to a gene. The CDR3 reads CASSFRTSGGPLYTQYF. CDR3 nucleotides: TGTGCCAGCAGCTTTAGGACTAGCGGGGGTCCATTGTATACGCAGTATTTT.

The chain is built from TRBV11-3 and TRBJ2-2; maybe TRBD2 (5 bases). Looked up from germline, CDR1 is SGHNT and CDR2 is YENEEA. The CDR3 loop spans 13 amino acids. Trimming removed 6 bases from V and 6 bases from J, with 11 bases in between. The CDR3 reads CASRSRGPGELFF. The CDR3 DNA follows: TGTGCCAGCAGGTCAAGAGGGCCCGGGGAGCTGTTTTTT.

The count of this clone is one. The rearrangement joins TRBV18 to TRBJ1-1; 8 bases map to TRBD1. CDR3 length: 15 residues. Per the germline V gene, CDR1 is KGHSH and CDR2 is LQKENI. V gave up 3 bases and J gave up 4 bases; unmatched junction bases: 7. Here the CDR3 reads CASSPLQGASTEAFF. In DNA, the CDR3 is TGTGCCAGCTCACCCCTCCAGGGGGCAAGCACTGAAGCTTTCTTT.

As to this clone: Germline is not matched at one junction end, which may reflect a read error. The chain combines TRBV19 with TRBJ1-6, with 8 positions matching TRBD1. Germline values: CDR1 LNHDA, CDR2 SQIVND (reference sequence). CDR3 length: 16 amino acids. CDR3 bases: TGTGCCAGTAGTATCTACCAGGGGGCCTACAATTCACCCCTCCACTTT. Translated: CASSIYQGAYNSPLHF.

J is TRBJ2-5 and V is TRBV7-8; D not resolved. Germline V CDR1 and CDR2: SGHVS, FQNEAQ. V shed 1 base and J shed 5 bases, with 11 bases lying between them. This CDR3 has 14 residues. The CDR3 DNA sequence: TGTGCCAGCAGCTTAGTGGTGAGAGGCGAGACCCAGTACTTC. This codes for CASSLVVRGETQYF.

The rearrangement joins TRBV28 to TRBJ1-4; tentative D call: TRBD1 (6 bases). Germline V gene data show CDR1 as MDHEN and CDR2 as SYDVKM. Trimming pared 6 bases from V and 7 bases from J, leaving 15 bases between. The CDR3 is made up of 14 amino acids. This CDR3 is CASRGAGGGEKLFF. DNA of the CDR3: TGTGCCAGCAGGGGGGCGGGTGGTGGTGAAAAACTGTTTTTT. The variable domain in full, completed from reference TRBV28 and TRBJ1-4, reads DVKVTQSSRYLVKRTGEKVFLECVQDMDHENMFWYRQDPGLGLRLIYFSYDVKMKEKGDIPEGYSVSREKKERFSLILESASTNQTSMYLCASRGAGGGEKLFFGSGTQLSVL.

J is TRBJ1-6 and V is TRBV28, with TRBD1 as a possible D gene (6 bases). V was trimmed by 6 bases and J by 2 bases, leaving 11 bases between them. The germline CDR1 and CDR2 sequences are MDHEN and SYDVKM. The length of the CDR3 is 15 residues. The CDR3 sequence is CASRQGSTYNSPLHF. The DNA of the CDR3 is TGTGCCAGCAGACAGGGTTCGACCTATAATTCACCCCTCCACTTT.